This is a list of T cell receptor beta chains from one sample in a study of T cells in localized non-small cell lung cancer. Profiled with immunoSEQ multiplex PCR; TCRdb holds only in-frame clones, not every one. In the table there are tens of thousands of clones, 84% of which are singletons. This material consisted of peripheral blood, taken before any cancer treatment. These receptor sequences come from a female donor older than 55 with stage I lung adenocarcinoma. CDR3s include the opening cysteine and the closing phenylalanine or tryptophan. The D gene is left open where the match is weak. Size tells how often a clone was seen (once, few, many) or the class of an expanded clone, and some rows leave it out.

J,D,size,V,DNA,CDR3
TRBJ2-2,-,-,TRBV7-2,TGTGCCAGCAGCCCGACAGGAGCCCTCACCGGGGAGCTGTTTTTT,CASSPTGALTGELFF
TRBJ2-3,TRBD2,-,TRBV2,TGTGCCAGCAGTGAACGGCAAGCGGGAGGGTTCCCAGATACGCAGTATTTT,CASSERQAGGFPDTQYF
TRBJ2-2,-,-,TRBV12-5,TGTGCTAGTGGTTTAGGCCAGCTGAACACCGGGGAGCTGTTTTTT,CASGLGQLNTGELFF
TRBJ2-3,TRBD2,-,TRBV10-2,TGCGCCAGCAGACCCCAGCGGGGGAGCACAGATACGCAGTATTTT,CASRPQRGSTDTQYF
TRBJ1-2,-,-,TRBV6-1,TGTGCCAGCAGTGAAGCGCTTCCGGGGGTGATATATGGCTACACCTTC,CASSEALPGVIYGYTF
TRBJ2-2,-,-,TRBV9,TGTGCCAGCGATTCAAACGGGAACACCGGGGAGCTGTTTTTT,CASDSNGNTGELFF
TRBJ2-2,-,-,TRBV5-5,TGTGCCAGCAGCTTGAGAGCTAGCGACACGAACACCGGGGAGCTGTTTTTT,CASSLRASDTNTGELFF
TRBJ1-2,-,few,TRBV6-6,TGTGCCAGCAGTACCGGGGTTAGGGGGTCTAACTATGGCTACACCTTC,CASSTGVRGSNYGYTF
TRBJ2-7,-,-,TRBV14,TGTGCCAGCAGCCGAACACGGTTAGGCGAGCAGTACTTC,CASSRTRLGEQYF
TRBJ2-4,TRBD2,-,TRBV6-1,TGTGCCAGCAGTGTAGTAGCGGGGAGGGTCCAGTACTTC,CASSVVAGRVQYF
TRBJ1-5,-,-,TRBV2,TGTGCCAGCAGTCTTTCGGGGCTTAGCAATCAGCCCCAGCATTTT,CASSLSGLSNQPQHF
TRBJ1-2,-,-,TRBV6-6,TGTGCCAGCAGTCCTGGCTATGGCTACACCTTC,CASSPGYGYTF
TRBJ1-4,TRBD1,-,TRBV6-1,TGTGCCAGCAGAACGGGACAGACTAATGAAAAACTGTTTTTT,CASRTGQTNEKLFF
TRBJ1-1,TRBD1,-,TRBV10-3,TGTGCCATCAGTGCGGACAGGGGGGCTTTCTTT,CAISADRGAFF
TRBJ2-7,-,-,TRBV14,TGTGCCAGCAGCTCAAGCTCCTACGAGCAGTACTTC,CASSSSSYEQYF
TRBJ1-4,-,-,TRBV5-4,TGTGCCAGCAGCTATAACAGGGCTCTTGATGAAAAACTGTTTTTT,CASSYNRALDEKLFF
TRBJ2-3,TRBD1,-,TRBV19,TGTGCCAGCCCCCCCCCGGGACAGGGACCCGATACGCAGTATTTT,CASPPPGQGPDTQYF
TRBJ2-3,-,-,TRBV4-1,TGCGCCAGCAGCCCCGGACTCAGCACAGATACGCAGTATTTT,CASSPGLSTDTQYF
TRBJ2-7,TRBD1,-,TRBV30,TGTGCCTGGAGTCCCCGGCGACAGGGGAGCTCCTACGAGCAGTACTTC,CAWSPRRQGSSYEQYF
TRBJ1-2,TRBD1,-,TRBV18,TGTGCCAGCTCACCAGCGGACAGGGCAAATGGCTACACCTTC,CASSPADRANGYTF
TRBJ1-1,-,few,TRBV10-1,TGCGCCAGCAGTGAAGATTGGGTGAACACTGAAGCTTTCTTT,CASSEDWVNTEAFF
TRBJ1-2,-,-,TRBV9,TGTGCCAGCAGCTCCCGGGACTTTAACTATGGCTACACCTTC,CASSSRDFNYGYTF
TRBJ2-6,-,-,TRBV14,TGTGCCAGCAGCGGATATATCTCTGGGGCCAACGTCCTGACTTTC,CASSGYISGANVLTF
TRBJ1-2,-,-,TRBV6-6,TGTGCCAGCAGTTACTCGGAGGGCATCAATGGCTACACCTTC,CASSYSEGINGYTF
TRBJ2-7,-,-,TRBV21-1,TGTGCCAGCAGCAATAAGGTGGCTGGGGTCCTAATCTCCACCTACGAGCAGTACTTC,CASSNKVAGVLISTYEQYF
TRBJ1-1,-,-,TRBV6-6,TGTGCCAGCAGTCCCTCCGGGGCGACTGAAGCTTTCTTT,CASSPSGATEAFF
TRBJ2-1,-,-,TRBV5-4,TGTGCCAGCAGCCAAGGAGACAGGTTAAGACAAAATGAGCAGTTCTTC,CASSQGDRLRQNEQFF